The clone carrying this TCR beta chain was seen more than once but under ten times. The sample belongs to a study of blood T cell repertoires in COVID-19. Study-level information: Italy, Spain and the United States were the sources of the convalescent and acute COVID-19 samples. PBMCs, B-cell-depleted T cells, or T cells were the source of the cDNA or gDNA that made up the material.

In the authors' methods: Estimation of nucleated cell counts was performed using reference gene primer amplification. The data were produced by immunoSEQ multiplex PCR, yet TCRdb's version contains in-frame clones alone and is incomplete. V and J calls plus clone size are reproduced from that table; the DNA served to infer D and trimming. The sample consists of about 55,000 clones, roughly four fifths of them appearing once. The clonotype comes from an older woman with acute or convalescent COVID-19. Sequenced material: peripheral blood.

CDR3 nucleotides: TGTGCCAGTCGGGACAGGGACACTGAAGCTTTCTTT. The encoded protein is CASRDRDTEAFF. The rearrangement joins TRBV19 to TRBJ1-1; 9 bases line up with TRBD1. Germline assignment: CDR1 LNHDA and CDR2 SQIVND (reference sequence). The CDR3 has 12 amino acids. The V and J ends lost 8 bases and 3 bases, in that order; junction bases with no gene match: 1.